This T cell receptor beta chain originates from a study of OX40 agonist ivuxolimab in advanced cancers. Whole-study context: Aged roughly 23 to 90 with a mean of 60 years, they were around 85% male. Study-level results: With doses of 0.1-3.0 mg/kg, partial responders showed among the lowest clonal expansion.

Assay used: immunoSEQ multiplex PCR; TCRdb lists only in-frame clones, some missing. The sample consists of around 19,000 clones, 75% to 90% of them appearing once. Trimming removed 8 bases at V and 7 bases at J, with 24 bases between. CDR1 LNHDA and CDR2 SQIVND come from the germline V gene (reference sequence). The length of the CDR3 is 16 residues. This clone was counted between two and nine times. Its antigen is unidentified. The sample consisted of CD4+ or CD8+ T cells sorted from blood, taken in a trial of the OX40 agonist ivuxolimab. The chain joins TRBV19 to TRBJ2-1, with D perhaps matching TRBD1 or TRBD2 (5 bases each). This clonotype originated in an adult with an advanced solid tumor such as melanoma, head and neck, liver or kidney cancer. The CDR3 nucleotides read TGTGCCAGTTCCCCCGGGAAAGGGCCAGGGTGGAATGAGCAGTTCTTC. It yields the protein CASSPGKGPGWNEQFF. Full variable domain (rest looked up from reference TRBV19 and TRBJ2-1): DGGITQSPKYLFRKEGQNVTLSCEQNLNHDAMYWYRQDPGQGLRLIYYSQIVNDFQKGDIAEGYSVSREKKESFPLTVTSAQKNPTAFYLCASSPGKGPGWNEQFFGPGTRLTVL.